The 32 T cell receptor beta chains listed next were all sequenced from one sample in a study of blood T cell repertoires in COVID-19. TCRdb's table, derived via immunoSEQ multiplex PCR, lists solely in-frame clones and lacks some. The sample has 120,000 to 150,000 clones, 79% seen once; the top ten hold approximately 8%. Sequencing was done on a sample of peripheral blood. Receptors originate from a man aged 50-59 years with active or convalescent COVID-19.

The rearrangement links TRBV6-4 to TRBJ1-1; TRBD1 aligns across 9 bases. The V segment lost 4 bases and the J segment 3 bases; nucleotides outside the gene matches: 3. This CDR3 comprises 14 residues. Germline V gene sequence: CDR1 MRHNA, CDR2 SNTAGT. The DNA of the CDR3 is TGTGCCAGCAGTGTACAGGGGGCCCACACTGAAGCTTTCTTT. This translates into CASSVQGAHTEAFF.

This clone was observed a few times. This same CDR3 is encoded by further DNA sequences in the sample. The chain is built from TRBV5-1 and TRBJ2-1, with 9 bases matching TRBD1. Trimming removed 6 bases from V and 1 base from J; junction bases left unmatched: 5. This CDR3 spans 15 amino acids. Per germline, CDR1 SGHRS and CDR2 YFSETQ. CDR3 nucleotides: TGCGCCAGCACCCCGGGACAGGGATCCTACAATGAGCAGTTCTTC. It specifies CASTPGQGSYNEQFF.

The V gene is TRBV19, the J gene TRBJ2-3, with 11 bases that match TRBD2. Trimming took 6 bases from V and 2 from J; bases not matched to a gene: 4. This CDR3 is built from 15 residues. Germline CDR1 reads LNHDA; CDR2 reads SQIVND (reference sequence). This chain's CDR3 is CASRRLAGYTDTQYF. DNA for the CDR3: TGTGCCAGTAGGCGACTAGCGGGGTACACAGATACGCAGTATTTT.

The chain has TRBV2 and TRBJ2-5, with 9 nucleotides matching TRBD2. Germline lookup yields CDR1 SNHLY and CDR2 FYNNEI. J was trimmed by 1 base and V by 7 bases; bases with no gene match: 7. The CDR3 has 15 residues. The CDR3 spells CASNSAGGFQETQYF. DNA for the CDR3: TGTGCCAGCAACTCAGCGGGAGGCTTCCAAGAGACCCAGTACTTC. The full variable domain, its missing parts supplied by reference TRBV2 and TRBJ2-5, is EPEVTQTPSHQVTQMGQEVILRCVPISNHLYFYWYRQILGQKVEFLVSFYNNEISEKSEIFDDQFSVERPDGSNFTLKIRSTKLEDSAMYFCASNSAGGFQETQYFGPGTRLLVL.

This sequence joins TRBV10-3 and TRBJ2-1; 9 nucleotides agree with TRBD1. Trimming removed 1 base from V and 4 bases from J; junction bases left unmatched: 2. The CDR3 consists of 15 residues. Germline assignment: CDR1 ENHRY and CDR2 SYGVKD. CDR3 coding DNA: TGTGCCATCAGTGAGTGGGGGACAGGGTACAATGAGCAGTTCTTC. Its protein is CAISEWGTGYNEQFF.

Only one count was recorded for this clone. Other DNA sequences of this sample code for an identical CDR3. The chain joins TRBV6-5 to TRBJ1-6; TRBD1 matches 10 bases. The CDR3 has 14 amino acids. V lost 4 bases and J lost 9; bases outside the gene matches: 3. Germline CDR1 MNHEY, CDR2 SVGAGI. CDR3 region: CASSSDRGLSPLHF. The CDR3 region has the DNA TGTGCCAGCAGTTCTGACAGGGGGCTTTCACCCCTCCACTTT.

The V gene is TRBV3-1 (or the pseudogene TRBV3-2), the J gene TRBJ1-5; D uncertain. The CDR3 contains 15 residues. Looked up from germline, CDR1 is LGHDT and CDR2 is YNNKEL (reference sequence). The V end was cut by 0 bases, the J end by 2 bases, with 8 bases between. As DNA, the CDR3 is TGTGCCAGCAGCCAAGATAGTACGGGCAATCAGCCCCAGCATTTT. Translating it yields CASSQDSTGNQPQHF.

J is TRBJ2-1 and V is TRBV28; 7 bases are a match to TRBD1. V was clipped by 5 bases and J by 12 bases; unmatched bases: 13. This CDR3 is 14 amino acids long. The germline gives CDR1 MDHEN, CDR2 SYDVKM. The CDR3: CASSPPGQASGQFF. The CDR3 DNA follows: TGTGCCAGCAGTCCCCCTGGACAGGCCTCTGGGCAGTTCTTC.

This clone has just one count. The gene calls are TRBV16 and TRBJ1-2, with D uncertain. The CDR3 covers 13 residues. Deletions cut 0 bases from V and 4 bases from J, with 6 bases between. The germline gives CDR1 KGHSY, CDR2 FQNENV. CDR3 sequence: CASSQSSRYGYTF. CDR3 DNA sequence: TGTGCCAGCAGCCAATCCAGTCGCTATGGCTACACCTTC.

The chain employs TRBV15 and TRBJ2-1; 16 positions match TRBD2. This CDR3 region has 20 residues. V shed 2 bases, J shed 0 bases, and the junction held 7 bases outside the gene matches. Germline V lookup: CDR1 LNHNV, CDR2 YYDKDF (reference sequence). The CDR3 DNA sequence: TGTGCCACCAGCAGAATCGCCGGGACTAGCGGGAGGGGCTCCTACAATGAGCAGTTCTTC. It yields the protein CATSRIAGTSGRGSYNEQFF.

A few counts support this clone. The CDR3 loop is CASSTTGSLAGELFF. DNA of the CDR3: TGTGCCAGCAGCACGACCGGGTCACTGGCAGGGGAGCTGTTTTTT. The chain recombines TRBV11-2 with TRBJ2-2; D not resolved. The germline V gene encodes CDR1 SGHAT and CDR2 FQNNGV. The CDR3 spans 15 residues. V lost 5 bases, J lost 8 bases, and 18 bases lay in between.

In its sample, this clone was seen a few times. The rearrangement joins TRBV20-1 to TRBJ1-1; 10 nucleotides align to TRBD1. Germline V gene data show CDR1 as DFQATT and CDR2 as SNEGSKA (reference sequence). Trimming took 3 bases from V and 10 from J; bases not matched to a gene: 11. CDR3 length equals 14 residues. The CDR3 nucleotides are TGCAGTGCTAGTCAGGACGCGACAGGGGGCTTAGCTTTCTTT. Protein: CSASQDATGGLAFF.

J is TRBJ1-3 and V is TRBV7-3; maybe TRBD1 (5 bases). Trimming cost V 5 bases and J 3 bases, with 11 bases left between them. CDR1 is SGHTA, CDR2 FQGTGA, per germline. The CDR3 spans 14 residues. CDR3 sequence: CASSPQGGGNTIYF. The DNA for the CDR3 is TGTGCCAGCAGCCCGCAGGGAGGTGGAAACACCATATATTTT.

The chain links TRBV18 to TRBJ1-1, with D unresolved. The CDR3 covers 16 residues. V was pared by 5 bases and J by 5 bases, with 21 bases between. CDR1 and CDR2 from the germline V gene are KGHSH and LQKENI. The CDR3 nucleotides read TGTGCCAGCTCAGCCCGAGGCGGCGAGGGAGGGACTGAAGCTTTCTTT. It encodes CASSARGGEGGTEAFF.

The V call is TRBV29-1, the J call TRBJ1-2; perhaps TRBD1 as D (6 bases). Deletions cut 7 bases from V and 0 bases from J, with 9 bases between. Germline V gives CDR1 SQVTM, CDR2 ANQGSEA. The CDR3 length is 12 residues. This CDR3 is CSGTAANYGYTF. CDR3 DNA: TGCAGCGGGACAGCTGCTAACTATGGCTACACCTTC.

The chain has TRBV6-5 and TRBJ2-3, with TRBD1 matching 11 bases. Germline lookup yields CDR1 MNHEY and CDR2 SVGAGI. The CDR3 extends over 15 amino acids. Unmatched junction bases numbered 6, after V lost 0 bases and J lost 10 bases. CDR3 bases: TGTGCCAGCAGTTACTCGGGGACAGGGGGAGAAGCGCAGTATTTT. Translated: CASSYSGTGGEAQYF.

J is TRBJ2-7 and V is TRBV3-1 (or the pseudogene TRBV3-2); 10 nucleotides line up with TRBD2. Germline assignment: CDR1 LGHDT and CDR2 YNNKEL (reference sequence). This CDR3 spans 17 amino acids. Trimming at V came to 0 bases and at J to 5 bases, leaving 10 bases not matched to a gene. CDR3 DNA: TGTGCCAGCAGCCAAGAACTAGCGGGAATCCGATCCCACGAGCAGTACTTC. Its translation: CASSQELAGIRSHEQYF.

This clone came up once. The chain carries TRBV28 and TRBJ1-1; D is ambiguous. Trimming pared 5 bases from V and 11 bases from J, leaving 18 bases between. The CDR3 spans 13 residues. Per germline, CDR1 MDHEN and CDR2 SYDVKM. The CDR3 nucleotides read TGTGCCAGCAGTCCCACGGGTCAAGGTTGGGCTTTCTTT. Encoded protein: CASSPTGQGWAFF.

The chain uses TRBV10-3 and TRBJ2-3; 9 bases are a match to TRBD2. CDR1 and CDR2 (germline): ENHRY, SYGVKD. The CDR3 runs to 16 residues. J lost 3 bases, V lost 2 bases, and 6 bases had no gene match. The chain's CDR3 is CAISEGAGGPTDTQYF. The CDR3 DNA sequence: TGTGCCATCAGTGAGGGGGCGGGAGGGCCGACAGATACGCAGTATTTT.

The chain employs TRBV27 and TRBJ2-7; 11 bases match TRBD2. The V gene's germline CDR1 is MNHEY and CDR2 SMNVEV (reference sequence). The CDR3 has 16 amino acids. Trimming cost V 8 bases and J 0 bases; bases outside gene matches: 9. Here the CDR3 reads CASGRLAGHSSYEQYF. The CDR3 bases are TGTGCCAGCGGTAGACTAGCGGGACATAGCTCCTACGAGCAGTACTTC.

This chain joins TRBV5-1 and TRBJ2-1; TRBD2 matches at 9 bases. With 2 bases clipped from V and 8 bases from J, the junction kept 23 bases outside the gene matches. The V gene's germline CDR1 is SGHRS and CDR2 YFSETQ. The CDR3 runs 20 residues. DNA for the CDR3: TGCGCCAGCAGCTTTGAGGTTGTAGTATATGGGCTAGCGGGAAGTGATGAGCAGTTCTTC. It codes for CASSFEVVVYGLAGSDEQFF.

J is TRBJ2-7 and V is TRBV5-5; D possibly corresponds to TRBD2 (6 bases). Trimming cost V 1 base and J 4 bases, with 15 bases left between them. From germline, CDR1 is SGHKS and CDR2 YYEKEE (reference sequence). CDR3 length equals 15 residues. The CDR3 DNA is TGTGCCAGCAGCTTGTCGTGGGAGGCCGATTACGAGCAGTACTTC. This encodes CASSLSWEADYEQYF.

V is TRBV5-6 and J is TRBJ1-2, with D tentatively TRBD1 (6 bases). CDR1 SGHDT and CDR2 YYEEEE come from the germline V gene. The CDR3 is 15 residues long. V shed 2 bases and J shed 2 bases, with 13 bases lying between them. The CDR3 here is CASSFGGQSNYGYTF. For the CDR3, the DNA is TGTGCCAGCAGCTTTGGAGGACAGTCAAACTATGGCTACACCTTC.

The chain has TRBV19 and TRBJ2-5, with D possibly being TRBD2 (6 bases). Germline loops: CDR1 LNHDA, CDR2 SQIVND (reference sequence). The CDR3 is 16 amino acids. With 1 base removed from V and 1 base from J, the gap between germline ends came to 13 bases. The CDR3 region has the DNA TGTGCCAGTAGTATAGGTTCCGGGGGACCCCAAGAGACCCAGTACTTC. Translated: CASSIGSGGPQETQYF. The whole variable domain, remainder taken from reference TRBV19 and TRBJ2-5, is DGGITQSPKYLFRKEGQNVTLSCEQNLNHDAMYWYRQDPGQGLRLIYYSQIVNDFQKGDIAEGYSVSREKKESFPLTVTSAQKNPTAFYLCASSIGSGGPQETQYFGPGTRLLVL.

The sample holds a few counts of this clone. This sequence joins TRBV6-6 and TRBJ2-5; TRBD1 might be the D (5 bases). The CDR3 has 15 amino acids. Trimming took off 4 bases at V and 2 bases at J, with 14 bases between the two ends. Germline lookup yields CDR1 MNHNY and CDR2 SVGAGI (reference sequence). The CDR3 here is CASSFMEGAQETQYF. CDR3 nucleotides: TGTGCCAGCAGTTTTATGGAAGGGGCACAAGAGACCCAGTACTTC.

V gene TRBV2 combines with J gene TRBJ2-7; 8 bases match TRBD2. From germline, CDR1 is SNHLY and CDR2 FYNNEI. The CDR3 spans 15 residues. Unmatched junction bases numbered 10, after V lost 7 bases and J lost 2 bases. In DNA, the CDR3 is TGTGCCAGCACGTCACTAGCGGTAGGCACCTACGAGCAGTACTTC. Amino acid sequence: CASTSLAVGTYEQYF.

The chain carries TRBV27 and TRBJ1-1; TRBD1 matches 8 bases. Germline-derived CDR1 and CDR2 are MNHEY and SMNVEV (reference sequence). The CDR3 totals 14 residues. Trimming cost V 0 bases and J 13 bases; bases outside gene matches: 10. This chain's CDR3 is CASSLSGTGGAYFF. The DNA for the CDR3 is TGTGCCAGCAGTTTATCGGGGACAGGTGGGGCGTATTTCTTT.

The chain carries TRBV25-1 and TRBJ1-1; D is perhaps TRBD1 (5 bases). The germline V and J ends were trimmed by 4 bases and 5 bases, with 14 bases remaining between them. This CDR3 is built from 14 residues. Germline V gene data show CDR1 as MGHDK and CDR2 as SYGVNS. The CDR3 region is CASSVGLQGTEAFF. In DNA, the CDR3 is TGTGCCAGCAGTGTGGGGCTTCAAGGGACTGAAGCTTTCTTT.

The chain combines TRBV7-3 with TRBJ2-3, with D possibly being TRBD1 (6 bases). The CDR3 is 14 amino acids. The V and J ends lost 4 bases and 6 bases respectively, with 14 bases between them. From germline, CDR1 is SGHTA and CDR2 FQGTGA. The chain's CDR3 is CASSYLGAADTQYF. The CDR3 coding sequence is TGTGCCAGCAGCTATTTGGGGGCAGCGGATACGCAGTATTTT.

The chain carries TRBV5-4 and TRBJ2-7; TRBD2 aligns across 9 bases. The length of the CDR3 is 13 residues. Germline loops: CDR1 SGHNT, CDR2 YYREEE (reference sequence). V lost 1 base to trimming and J lost 9 bases; unmatched junction nucleotides: 5. The DNA of the CDR3 is TGTGCCAGCAGCTTGAATAGCGGGAGATTGCAGTACTTC. It specifies CASSLNSGRLQYF.

V gene TRBV19 combines with J gene TRBJ2-5, with TRBD2 identical over 8 bases. Trimming at V came to 5 bases and at J to 2 bases, leaving 13 bases not matched to a gene. CDR1 and CDR2 (germline): LNHDA, SQIVND (reference sequence). This CDR3 is 17 amino acids long. This CDR3 reads CASSPSSTSGPQETQYF. Here the CDR3 DNA reads TGTGCCAGTAGTCCCTCGTCCACTAGCGGACCTCAAGAGACCCAGTACTTC.

This clone was seen many times. The genes are TRBV19 and TRBJ2-2; 11 positions match TRBD2. V lost 4 bases and J lost 5; bases outside the gene matches: 6. This CDR3 is built from 16 residues. The germline CDR1 and CDR2 sequences are LNHDA and SQIVND (reference sequence). In DNA form, the CDR3 reads TGTGCCAGTAGTACCCTTAGCGGGAGGGCGACCGGGGAGCTGTTTTTT. Protein sequence: CASSTLSGRATGELFF. The full variable domain, with the rest looked up from reference TRBV19 and TRBJ2-2, is DGGITQSPKYLFRKEGQNVTLSCEQNLNHDAMYWYRQDPGQGLRLIYYSQIVNDFQKGDIAEGYSVSREKKESFPLTVTSAQKNPTAFYLCASSTLSGRATGELFFGEGSRLTVL.